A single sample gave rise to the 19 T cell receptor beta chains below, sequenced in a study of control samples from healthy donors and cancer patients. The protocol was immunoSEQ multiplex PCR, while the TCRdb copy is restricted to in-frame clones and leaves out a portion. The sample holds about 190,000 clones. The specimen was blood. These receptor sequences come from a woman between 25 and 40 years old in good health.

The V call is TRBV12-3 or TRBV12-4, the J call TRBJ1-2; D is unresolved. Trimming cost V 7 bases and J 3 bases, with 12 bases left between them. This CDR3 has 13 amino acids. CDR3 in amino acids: CASNWGSHYGYTF. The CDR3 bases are TGTGCCAGCAACTGGGGATCCCACTATGGCTACACCTTC.

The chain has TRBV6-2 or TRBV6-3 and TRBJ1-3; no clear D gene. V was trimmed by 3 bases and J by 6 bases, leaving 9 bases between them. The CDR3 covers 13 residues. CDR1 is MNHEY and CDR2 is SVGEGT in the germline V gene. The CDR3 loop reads CASSYLVENTIYF. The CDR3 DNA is TGTGCCAGCAGTTATCTCGTGGAAAACACCATATATTTT.

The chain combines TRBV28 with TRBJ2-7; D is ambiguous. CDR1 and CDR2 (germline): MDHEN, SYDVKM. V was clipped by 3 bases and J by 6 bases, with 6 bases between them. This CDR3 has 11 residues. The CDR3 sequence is CASSFRTEQYF. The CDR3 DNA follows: TGTGCCAGCAGTTTCAGGACCGAGCAGTACTTC. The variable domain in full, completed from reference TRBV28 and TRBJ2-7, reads DVKVTQSSRYLVKRTGEKVFLECVQDMDHENMFWYRQDPGLGLRLIYFSYDVKMKEKGDIPEGYSVSREKKERFSLILESASTNQTSMYLCASSFRTEQYFGPGTRLTVT.

The CDR3 DNA follows: TGTGCCAGCAGCCAACCAGGTACGGGTACAAAAAACATTCAGTACTTC. Protein product: CASSQPGTGTKNIQYF. This chain links TRBV3-1 (or the pseudogene TRBV3-2) with TRBJ2-4; D remains ambiguous. The CDR3 sequence is 16 residues long. Trimming pared 2 bases from V and 4 bases from J, leaving 15 bases between. Germline V gives CDR1 LGHDT, CDR2 YNNKEL (reference sequence).

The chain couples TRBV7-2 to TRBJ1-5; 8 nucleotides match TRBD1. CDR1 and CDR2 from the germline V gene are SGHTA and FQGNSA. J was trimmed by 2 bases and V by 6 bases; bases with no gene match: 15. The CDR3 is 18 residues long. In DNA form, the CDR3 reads TGTGCCAGCAGTCGTCAGGACAGGGAGGTGGGAGGCAATCAGCCCCAGCATTTT. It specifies CASSRQDREVGGNQPQHF.

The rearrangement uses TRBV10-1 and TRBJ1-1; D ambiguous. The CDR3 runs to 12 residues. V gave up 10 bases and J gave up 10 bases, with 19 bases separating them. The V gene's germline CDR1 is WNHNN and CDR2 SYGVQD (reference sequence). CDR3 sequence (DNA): TGCGCCACCGCGGGCCCGCGGGCTCGAGCTTTCTTT. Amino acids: CATAGPRARAFF.

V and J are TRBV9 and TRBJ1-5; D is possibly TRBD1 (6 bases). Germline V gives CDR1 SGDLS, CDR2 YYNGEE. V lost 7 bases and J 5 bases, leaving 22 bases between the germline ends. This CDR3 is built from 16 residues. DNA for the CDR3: TGTGCCAGCTGGGTAGACGGGGGGGCCTGTTATCAGCCCCAGCATTTT. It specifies CASWVDGGACYQPQHF.

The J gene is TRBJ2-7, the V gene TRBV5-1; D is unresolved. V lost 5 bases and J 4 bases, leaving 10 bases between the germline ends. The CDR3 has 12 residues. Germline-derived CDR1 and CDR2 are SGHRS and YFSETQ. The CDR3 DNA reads TGCGCCAGCAGTGGGCAGTCTTACGAGCAGTACTTC. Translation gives CASSGQSYEQYF.

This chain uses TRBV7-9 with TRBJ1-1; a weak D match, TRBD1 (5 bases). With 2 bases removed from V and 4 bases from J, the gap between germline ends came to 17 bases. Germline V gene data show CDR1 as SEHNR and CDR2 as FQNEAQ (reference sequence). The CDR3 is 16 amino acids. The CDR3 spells CASSLPTIQGSTEAFF. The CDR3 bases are TGTGCCAGCAGCTTACCAACCATCCAGGGAAGCACTGAAGCTTTCTTT.

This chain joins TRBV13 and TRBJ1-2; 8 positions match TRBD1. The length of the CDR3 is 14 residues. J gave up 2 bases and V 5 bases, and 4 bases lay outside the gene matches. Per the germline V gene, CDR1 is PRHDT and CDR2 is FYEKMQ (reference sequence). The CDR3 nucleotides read TGTGCCAGCAGCCCGTACAGGGGGAACTATGGCTACACCTTC. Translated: CASSPYRGNYGYTF.

The chain's CDR3 is CASRTDVNEKLFF. CDR3 DNA sequence: TGTGCCAGCAGGACAGACGTTAATGAAAAACTGTTTTTT. This chain joins TRBV2 and TRBJ1-4; the D gene is possibly TRBD1 (5 bases). This CDR3 comprises 13 residues. Between the trimmed V and J ends, which lost 6 bases and 4 bases, there was a span of 9 bases. CDR1 is SNHLY and CDR2 is FYNNEI in the germline V gene.

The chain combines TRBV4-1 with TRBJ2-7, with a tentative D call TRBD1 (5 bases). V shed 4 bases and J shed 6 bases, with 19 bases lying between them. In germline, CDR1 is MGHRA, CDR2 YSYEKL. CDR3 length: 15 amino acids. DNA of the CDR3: TGCGCCAGCAGCCCGGTTTTCCAGGGCGGTCCCGAGCAGTACTTC. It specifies CASSPVFQGGPEQYF.

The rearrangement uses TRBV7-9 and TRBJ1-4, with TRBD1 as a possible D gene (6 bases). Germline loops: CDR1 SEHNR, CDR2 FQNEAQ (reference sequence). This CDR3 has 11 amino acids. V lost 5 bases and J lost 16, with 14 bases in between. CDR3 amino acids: CASSPVEGGFF. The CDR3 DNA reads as TGTGCCAGCAGCCCCGTAGAAGGGGGGTTTTTT.

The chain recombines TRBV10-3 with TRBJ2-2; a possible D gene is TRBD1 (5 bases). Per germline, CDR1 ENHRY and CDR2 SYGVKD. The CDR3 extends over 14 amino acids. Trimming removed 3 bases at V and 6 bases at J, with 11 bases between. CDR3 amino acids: CAISDRVLSGELFF. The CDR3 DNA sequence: TGTGCCATCAGTGACAGGGTACTGTCCGGGGAGCTGTTTTTT.

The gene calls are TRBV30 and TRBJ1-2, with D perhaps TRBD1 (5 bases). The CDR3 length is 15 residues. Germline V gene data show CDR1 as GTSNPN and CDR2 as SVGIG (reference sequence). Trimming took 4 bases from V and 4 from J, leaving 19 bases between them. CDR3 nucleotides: TGTGCCTGGACTTGGGGCGCCGGGCTAGGCTATGGCTACACCTTC. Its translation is CAWTWGAGLGYGYTF.

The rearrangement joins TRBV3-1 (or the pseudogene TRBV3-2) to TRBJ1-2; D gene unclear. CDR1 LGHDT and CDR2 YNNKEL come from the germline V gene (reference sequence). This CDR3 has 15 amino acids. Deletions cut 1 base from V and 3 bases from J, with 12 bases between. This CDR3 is CASSQAANRDYGYTF. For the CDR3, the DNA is TGTGCCAGCAGCCAAGCGGCCAACCGCGACTATGGCTACACCTTC.

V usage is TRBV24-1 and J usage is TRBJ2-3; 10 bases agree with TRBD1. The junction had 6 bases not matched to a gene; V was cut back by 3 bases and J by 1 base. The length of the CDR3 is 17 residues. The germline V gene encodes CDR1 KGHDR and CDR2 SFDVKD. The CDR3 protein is CATSDPDRGSGTDTQYF. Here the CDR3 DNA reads TGTGCCACCAGTGATCCGGACAGGGGGAGCGGCACAGATACGCAGTATTTT.

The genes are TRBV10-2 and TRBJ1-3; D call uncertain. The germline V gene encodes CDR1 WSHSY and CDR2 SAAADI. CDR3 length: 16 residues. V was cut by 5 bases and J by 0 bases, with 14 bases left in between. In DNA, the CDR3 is TGCGCCAGCAGTCCCAGCTCCCCGAGCTCTGGAAACACCATATATTTT. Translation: CASSPSSPSSGNTIYF.

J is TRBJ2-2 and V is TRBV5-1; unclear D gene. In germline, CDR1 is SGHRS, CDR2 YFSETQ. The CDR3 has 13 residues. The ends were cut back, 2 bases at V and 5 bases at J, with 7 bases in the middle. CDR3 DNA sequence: TGCGCCAGCAGCTTCAAGGGTACCGGGGAGCTGTTTTTT. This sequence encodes CASSFKGTGELFF.